This T cell receptor (beta chain) originates from a study of blood T cells in healthy people across ages. Study-wide results and caveats: Both naive CD4+ cell counts and diversity were greater in long-lived donors than in aged donors. Unknown donor CMV status possibly confounded expanded clonotype changes. Per million T cells, TCR beta diversity dropped about linearly as age rose.

From germline, CDR1 is PRHDT and CDR2 FYEKMQ (reference sequence). The CDR3 covers 15 residues. It was with a sample-barcoded 5' primer and a J-beta primer mix that a second PCR of roughly 7 to 12 cycles was run. TCRdb ran MiXCR on the 5' RACE reads and lists one entry per CDR3 protein. In the table there are 1.5 million or so distinct CDR3 sequences, about 40% of which are singletons. Comment on this clonotype: Its antigen is as yet unknown. Relative to the germline gene, one junction end is altered; a read error may explain this.

This receptor was identified in a woman under 30 in good health. The chain joins TRBV13 to TRBJ2-1; tentative D call: TRBD1 (5 bases). Sequencing used blood. This CDR3 reads CAGSLRVTSYNEQFF. Written as DNA, the CDR3 is TGTGCCGGCAGTCTCAGGGTTACCTCCTACAATGAGCAGTTCTTC.